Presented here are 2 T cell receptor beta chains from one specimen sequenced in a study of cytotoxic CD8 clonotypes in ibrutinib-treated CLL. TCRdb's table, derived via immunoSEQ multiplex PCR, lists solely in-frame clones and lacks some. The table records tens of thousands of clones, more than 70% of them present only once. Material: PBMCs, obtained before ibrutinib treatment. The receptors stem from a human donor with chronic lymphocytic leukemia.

The CDR3 DNA is TGTGCCAGCCGCCGCGGGACAGGGGTTTGGGGCTACACCTTC. It encodes CASRRGTGVWGYTF. The chain combines TRBV11-2 with TRBJ1-2; 10 nucleotides align to TRBD1. This CDR3 region has 14 residues. With 8 bases clipped from V and 8 bases from J, the junction kept 11 bases outside the gene matches. Germline assignment: CDR1 SGHAT and CDR2 FQNNGV.

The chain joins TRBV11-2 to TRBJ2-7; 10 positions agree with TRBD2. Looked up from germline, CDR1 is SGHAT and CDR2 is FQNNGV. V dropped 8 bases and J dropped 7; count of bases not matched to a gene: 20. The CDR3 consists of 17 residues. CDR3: CASPIVEAGGPSREQYF. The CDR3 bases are TGTGCCAGCCCAATAGTGGAAGCGGGAGGGCCCTCGAGGGAGCAGTACTTC.